The 15 T cell receptor beta chains below were found in one sample sequenced in a study of blood T cell dynamics during melanoma immunotherapy. The time point was: pre-treatment baseline. Here immunoSEQ multiplex PCR was the method, and the copy in TCRdb shows in-frame clones only, minus some. The sample lists about 13,000 clones, 92% occurring once. This specimen was effector memory CD8+ T cells from blood, taken from a patient treated with checkpoint blockade. The origin of the receptors is a human donor with melanoma.

The chain is built from TRBV6-5 and TRBJ1-2, with D possibly being TRBD1 (6 bases). The CDR3 runs to 12 residues. In germline, CDR1 is MNHEY, CDR2 SVGAGI. V lost 5 bases, J lost 8 bases, and 12 bases lay in between. This CDR3 reads CASSKYRDGYTF. The CDR3 coding sequence is TGTGCCAGCAGTAAATACAGGGACGGCTACACCTTC.

This chain connects TRBV15 to TRBJ1-3; unclear D gene. Germline values: CDR1 LNHNV, CDR2 YYDKDF (reference sequence). The CDR3 totals 12 residues. V gave up 5 bases and J gave up 4 bases, with 6 bases separating them. The CDR3 reads CATSLYGNTIYF. In DNA form, the CDR3 reads TGTGCCACCAGCCTCTACGGAAACACCATATATTTT. The full variable domain, with the rest looked up from reference TRBV15 and TRBJ1-3, is DAMVIQNPRYQVTQFGKPVTLSCSQTLNHNVMYWYQQKSSQAPKLLFHYYDKDFNNEADTPDNFQSRRPNTSFCFLDIRSPGLGDTAMYLCATSLYGNTIYFGEGSWLTVV.

The rearrangement joins TRBV19 to TRBJ2-1, with 12 bases that match TRBD1. The J segment lost 6 bases and the V segment lost 3 bases, leaving 3 bases of the junction unmatched. CDR1 and CDR2 from the germline V gene are LNHDA and SQIVND (reference sequence). The CDR3 spans 15 residues. For the CDR3, the DNA is TGTGCCAGTAGTATTAGGGACAGGGGGCTCAATGAGCAGTTCTTC. Amino acid sequence: CASSIRDRGLNEQFF.

The V and J genes are TRBV6-6 and TRBJ2-1, with unresolved D. Trimming took off 2 bases at V and 8 bases at J, with 13 bases between the two ends. This CDR3 spans 14 amino acids. CDR1 is MNHNY and CDR2 is SVGAGI in the germline V gene (reference sequence). The CDR3 region has the DNA TGTGCCAGCAGTTACCTGACCGGAGTGTATGAGCAGTTCTTC. This encodes CASSYLTGVYEQFF.

This rearrangement joins TRBV2 to TRBJ2-1; D ambiguous. The CDR3 has 14 residues. The V end lost 4 bases, the J end lost 5 bases, and 12 bases lay between the germline ends. In germline, CDR1 is SNHLY, CDR2 FYNNEI. The CDR3 sequence is CASSGPWGNNEQFF. CDR3 nucleotides: TGTGCCAGCAGTGGGCCCTGGGGTAACAATGAGCAGTTCTTC.

This clone was counted only a few times. The chain combines TRBV6-1 with TRBJ1-1; tentative D call: TRBD1 (6 bases). The V end was cut by 2 bases, the J end by 11 bases, with 12 bases between. The V gene's germline CDR1 is MNHNS and CDR2 SASEGT. The CDR3 loop spans 12 amino acids. CDR3 sequence (DNA): TGTGCCAGCAGTGAATGGGACACGGGCGCTTTCTTT. Translated: CASSEWDTGAFF.

The chain carries TRBV19 and TRBJ1-2; D gene uncertain. V dropped 6 bases and J dropped 2 bases, with 16 bases sitting between them. The germline V gene has CDR1 LNHDA and CDR2 SQIVND (reference sequence). CDR3 length: 15 amino acids. CDR3 in amino acids: CASRIEGNSNYGYTF. CDR3 nucleotides: TGTGCCAGTAGAATCGAGGGAAATAGCAACTATGGCTACACCTTC.

The rearrangement joins TRBV19 to TRBJ2-1, with 9 positions matching TRBD1. V gave up 3 bases and J gave up 5 bases; unmatched junction bases: 5. There are 15 residues in the CDR3. Germline assignment: CDR1 LNHDA and CDR2 SQIVND (reference sequence). The CDR3 loop is CASSMGTGYDNEQFF. CDR3 in DNA: TGTGCCAGTAGTATGGGGACAGGGTACGACAATGAGCAGTTCTTC.

The chain has TRBV6-5 and TRBJ2-1, with D maybe TRBD2 (6 bases). The CDR3 spans 16 residues. Trimming removed 0 bases from V and 0 bases from J, with 9 bases in between. Germline CDR1 and CDR2: MNHEY and SVGAGI. In DNA, the CDR3 is TGTGCCAGCAGTTACTCTCCCGGGAGCTCCTACAATGAGCAGTTCTTC. Translation gives CASSYSPGSSYNEQFF.

The V call is TRBV5-6, the J call TRBJ1-2; D is perhaps TRBD1 (5 bases). CDR1 SGHDT and CDR2 YYEEEE come from the germline V gene. Trimming pared 4 bases from V and 8 bases from J, leaving 12 bases between. CDR3 size: 12 residues. CDR3 amino acids: CASSPRGYGYTF. CDR3 bases: TGTGCCAGCAGCCCACGGGGGTACGGCTACACCTTC.

The chain couples TRBV29-1 to TRBJ2-7; maybe TRBD2 (7 bases). The CDR3 consists of 15 residues. The ends were cut back, 1 base at V and 6 bases at J, with 19 bases in the middle. Germline CDR1 is SQVTM and CDR2 is ANQGSEA. DNA for the CDR3: TGCAGCGTTGAAGGGGAGGGGGATGGTTTCGGCGAGCAGTACTTC. Encoded protein: CSVEGEGDGFGEQYF.

This clone appeared once. The genes are TRBV28 and TRBJ2-7; 7 bases agree with TRBD1. The germline V gene encodes CDR1 MDHEN and CDR2 SYDVKM. This CDR3 is built from 13 residues. With V trimmed by 3 bases and J by 4 bases, 3 bases remained unmatched. This chain's CDR3 is CASSFPGQYEQYF. CDR3 nucleotides: TGTGCCAGCAGTTTCCCGGGACAGTACGAGCAGTACTTC. Drawing the rest from reference TRBV28 and TRBJ2-7, the complete variable domain is DVKVTQSSRYLVKRTGEKVFLECVQDMDHENMFWYRQDPGLGLRLIYFSYDVKMKEKGDIPEGYSVSREKKERFSLILESASTNQTSMYLCASSFPGQYEQYFGPGTRLTVT.

V usage is TRBV19 and J usage is TRBJ2-7, with D perhaps TRBD2 (5 bases). The ends were cut back, 3 bases at V and 2 bases at J, with 5 bases in the middle. The length of the CDR3 is 12 residues. Germline CDR1 reads LNHDA; CDR2 reads SQIVND (reference sequence). Here the CDR3 reads CASSMGAYEQYF. The CDR3 DNA is TGTGCCAGTAGTATGGGAGCCTACGAGCAGTACTTC.

V is TRBV28 and J is TRBJ2-5; either TRBD1 or TRBD2 may fit D (6 bases each). Deletions cut 5 bases from V and 7 bases from J, with 20 bases between. Germline CDR1 and CDR2: MDHEN and SYDVKM. CDR3 size: 15 residues. The CDR3 DNA reads TGTGCCAGCAGTAAACGACTAGAGGGGGGTCGGACCCAGTACTTC. It is translated as CASSKRLEGGRTQYF.

V usage is TRBV9 and J usage is TRBJ2-7, with D perhaps TRBD1 or TRBD2 (5 bases each). CDR3 length: 15 amino acids. Germline V gene sequence: CDR1 SGDLS, CDR2 YYNGEE. V was pared by 6 bases and J by 2 bases, with 18 bases between. The CDR3: CASTPLRDLAYEQYF. The CDR3 bases are TGTGCCAGCACCCCCCTCCGGGACCTAGCCTACGAGCAGTACTTC.